Reported below is one T cell receptor beta chain. What it binds is unknown. The data stem from a study of PD-1 blockade in classical Hodgkin lymphoma. Libraries were prepared by immunoSEQ multiplex PCR; TCRdb keeps only in-frame clonotypes and omits some of them. Among under 60,000 clones, approximately 89% were seen once, and the ten largest hold approximately 7%. V was cut by 7 bases and J by 0 bases, with 25 bases left in between. This CDR3 is built from 18 residues. Germline CDR1 SQVTM, CDR2 ANQGSEA. The time point is: cycle 4 day 1 (C4D1), after 6 weeks of nivolumab. Each patient experienced a relapse that followed autologous stem cell transplantation, and brentuximab vedotin exposure varied. General study results and limits: Repertoire difference causes, possibly disease activity or prior therapy, remain undefined.

The specimen was peripheral blood mononuclear cells (PBMCs), collected before the fourth cycle of nivolumab. V gene TRBV29-1 combines with J gene TRBJ2-1; D call uncertain. This sequence was found in a human donor with classical Hodgkin lymphoma. In nucleotides, the CDR3 is TGCAGCGCCGCAGGCCCCGGGCTGGGGAAAAGCTCCTACAATGAGCAGTTCTTC. It yields the protein CSAAGPGLGKSSYNEQFF.